These 8 T cell receptor beta chains were sequenced from one sample in a study of shared clonotypes between healthy human individuals. Using immunoSEQ multiplex PCR, the repertoire was profiled, and TCRdb retains in-frame clones only, with some absent. This sample has some 630,000 clones; roughly 96% occur once, and the top ten carry roughly 0.12%. The naive CD8 population came from CD45RO-negative cells selected for CCR7, without terminally differentiated effector memory CD45RA+ cells. Specimen: naive CD8+ T cells sorted from blood. These TCRs come from a woman in her 30s in good health.

The CDR3 sequence: CASSQGYGYTF. In DNA form, the CDR3 reads TGTGCCAGCAGTCAGGGTTATGGCTACACCTTC. This chain links TRBV6-5 with TRBJ1-2; D possibly corresponds to TRBD1 (5 bases). The CDR3 covers 11 residues. The ends were cut back, 5 bases at V and 5 bases at J, with 6 bases in the middle. CDR1 and CDR2 (germline): MNHEY, SVGAGI.

The gene calls are TRBV7-8 and TRBJ2-7; 10 bases fit TRBD2. CDR3 size: 14 residues. Losses at the gene ends were 5 bases for V and 1 base for J; bases not matched to a gene: 2. The germline CDR1 and CDR2 sequences are SGHVS and FQNEAQ. CDR3 residues: CASSILAGSYEQYF. The CDR3 region has the DNA TGTGCCAGCAGCATACTAGCGGGGTCCTACGAGCAGTACTTC.

The V gene is TRBV5-8, the J gene TRBJ2-5; TRBD1 matches at 8 bases. The V and J ends lost 0 bases and 5 bases, in that order; junction bases with no gene match: 9. The CDR3 sequence is 16 residues long. The germline V gene has CDR1 SGHTS and CDR2 YDEGEE. The CDR3 loop is CASSLGQGAVEETQYF. CDR3 bases: TGTGCCAGCAGCTTGGGTCAGGGGGCGGTTGAGGAGACCCAGTACTTC.

CDR3 in amino acids: CASSFGGGIGAETQYF. DNA for the CDR3: TGTGCCAGCAGCTTCGGCGGGGGGATAGGTGCGGAGACCCAGTACTTC. V gene TRBV5-6 combines with J gene TRBJ2-5; 8 nucleotides agree with TRBD2. Losses at the gene ends were 2 bases for V and 5 bases for J; bases not matched to a gene: 11. Germline V gene lookup returns CDR1 SGHDT and CDR2 YYEEEE. CDR3 length: 16 amino acids.

The chain has TRBV5-6 and TRBJ2-3; possibly TRBD1 for D (6 bases). Trimming took off 1 base at V and 2 bases at J, with 14 bases between the two ends. The CDR3 contains 16 residues. The V gene's germline CDR1 is SGHDT and CDR2 YYEEEE. The CDR3 here is CASSLLRTDYTDTQYF. The CDR3 nucleotides read TGTGCCAGCAGCTTGCTACGGACAGACTACACAGATACGCAGTATTTT. The variable domain in full, completed from reference TRBV5-6 and TRBJ2-3, reads DAGVTQSPTHLIKTRGQQVTLRCSPKSGHDTVSWYQQALGQGPQFIFQYYEEEERQRGNFPDRFSGHQFPNYSSELNVNALLLGDSALYLCASSLLRTDYTDTQYFGPGTRLTVL.

V usage is TRBV7-2 and J usage is TRBJ2-7; D uncertain. The CDR3 covers 15 residues. V was trimmed by 3 bases and J by 3 bases, leaving 15 bases between them. The V gene's germline CDR1 is SGHTA and CDR2 FQGNSA. Here the CDR3 DNA reads TGTGCCAGCAGCTTTTTTGGTCCAAACGGCTACGAGCAGTACTTC. This encodes CASSFFGPNGYEQYF.

The gene calls are TRBV28 and TRBJ2-5; no clear D gene. Trimming took 5 bases from V and 1 from J, leaving 11 bases between them. Germline V gene data show CDR1 as MDHEN and CDR2 as SYDVKM. The CDR3 is made up of 14 amino acids. The CDR3 nucleotides read TGTGCCAGCAGTGTAAACGACGGCCAAGAGACCCAGTACTTC. It codes for CASSVNDGQETQYF.

Concerning this clone itself: This sample also contains other DNA sequences that code for the same CDR3. This sequence joins TRBV27 and TRBJ1-1, with a possible D match to TRBD1 (6 bases). The V end was cut by 5 bases, the J end by 4 bases, with 11 bases between. The CDR3 totals 13 residues. The germline V gene has CDR1 MNHEY and CDR2 SMNVEV (reference sequence). DNA of the CDR3: TGTGCCAGCAGTCCCAGGGGCGGCACTGAAGCTTTCTTT. It encodes CASSPRGGTEAFF.